A single sample is the source of the 30 T cell receptor beta chains below, sequenced in a study of beta chain features in type 1 diabetes. Expressed TCRB transcripts were sequenced, since all the RNA that had been isolated was reverse transcribed. TCRdb's table, derived via immunoSEQ multiplex PCR, lists solely in-frame clones and lacks some. The sample carries hundreds of thousands of clones, about 14% recorded once. Sample: naive CD4+ T cells from blood. The receptors derive from a man between 18 and 35 years old in good health.

This clone came up a few times. V is TRBV10-3 and J is TRBJ2-2; a weak D match, TRBD2 (5 bases). V dropped 6 bases and J dropped 0 bases, with 8 bases sitting between them. CDR1 and CDR2 from the germline V gene are ENHRY and SYGVKD. This CDR3 is built from 14 residues. The CDR3 nucleotides are TGTGCCATCAGAGGACTGCCGAACACCGGGGAGCTGTTTTTT. Residues: CAIRGLPNTGELFF.

This clone was observed a single time. The rearrangement uses TRBV27 and TRBJ2-5; no firm D call. Matching the DNA end better, TRBJ2-7 makes the J call doubtful. CDR1 and CDR2 (germline): MNHEY, SMNVEV (reference sequence). This CDR3 is built from 10 residues. The CDR3 nucleotides read TGTGCCAGCAGTTTAGACGAGCAGTACTTC. The encoded protein is CASSLDEQYF.

The V call is TRBV5-1, the J call TRBJ2-1, with D possibly being TRBD2 (6 bases). The CDR3 spans 16 residues. Germline lookup yields CDR1 SGHRS and CDR2 YFSETQ. Trimming cost V 0 bases and J 6 bases, with 16 bases left between them. The DNA of the CDR3 is TGCGCCAGCAGCTTGGGATACAAGGGAGGCCGCAATGAGCAGTTCTTC. Residues: CASSLGYKGGRNEQFF.

This clone was observed a handful of times. The genes are TRBV4-3 and TRBJ2-7; the match to TRBD1 covers 11 bases. Trimming at V came to 4 bases and at J to 4 bases, leaving 3 bases not matched to a gene. Germline loops: CDR1 LGHNA, CDR2 YSLEER. The CDR3 sequence is 14 residues long. For the CDR3, the DNA is TGCGCCAGCAGCCCGGGACAGGGGGTTTACGAGCAGTACTTC. Its translation: CASSPGQGVYEQYF.

This clone was seen ten or more times. The chain is built from TRBV19 and TRBJ2-7, with 7 positions matching TRBD1. The CDR3 sequence is 11 residues long. J lost 6 bases, V lost 8 bases, and 4 bases had no gene match. Germline V gene data show CDR1 as LNHDA and CDR2 as SQIVND (reference sequence). CDR3 DNA: TGTGCCAGTGGAACAGGGGTCGAGCAGTACTTC. Residues: CASGTGVEQYF.

This clone has just a few counts. The chain carries TRBV2 and TRBJ2-2; 9 bases map to TRBD2. CDR1 is SNHLY and CDR2 is FYNNEI in the germline V gene. The J segment lost 8 bases and the V segment lost 6 bases, leaving 10 bases of the junction unmatched. CDR3 length equals 15 residues. This CDR3 reads CASRLSGGSAGELFF. The CDR3 nucleotides are TGTGCCAGCAGGCTTAGCGGGGGTTCGGCTGGGGAGCTGTTTTTT.

This clone has just a few counts. CDR3 in DNA: TGTGCCAGCAGCCAACCCGACAGGGAGGCTGAAGCTTTCTTT. Residues: CASSQPDREAEAFF. This rearrangement joins TRBV4-2 to TRBJ1-1, with 7 bases fitting TRBD1. The junction had 6 bases not matched to a gene; V was cut back by 2 bases and J by 6 bases. The germline CDR1 and CDR2 sequences are LGHNA and YNFKEQ. The CDR3 has 14 amino acids.

This clone showed up just a few times. V gene TRBV19 combines with J gene TRBJ1-5; perhaps TRBD1 as D (5 bases). CDR3 length: 15 residues. The V end lost 4 bases, the J end lost 2 bases, and 12 bases lay between the germline ends. Looked up from germline, CDR1 is LNHDA and CDR2 is SQIVND (reference sequence). For the CDR3, the DNA is TGTGCCAGTAGTAGTGGAGTGGGGGGCAATCAGCCCCAGCATTTT. It translates to CASSSGVGGNQPQHF.

This clone appeared a few times. The chain couples TRBV7-2 to TRBJ2-4; D uncertain. Trimming took off 5 bases at V and 0 bases at J, with 11 bases between the two ends. Per germline, CDR1 SGHTA and CDR2 FQGNSA. The CDR3 runs to 15 residues. CDR3 region: CASSPFTVAKNIQYF. The CDR3 bases are TGTGCCAGCAGCCCCTTTACAGTAGCCAAAAACATTCAGTACTTC.

The J gene is TRBJ1-2, the V gene TRBV6-5, with D possibly being TRBD1 (5 bases). This CDR3 is 16 amino acids long. V was clipped by 0 bases and J by 4 bases, with 15 bases between them. CDR1 MNHEY and CDR2 SVGAGI come from the germline V gene. CDR3 region: CASSYSASGPTYGYTF. Here the CDR3 DNA reads TGTGCCAGCAGTTACTCCGCGTCGGGGCCGACCTATGGCTACACCTTC.

This clone was seen just once. The gene calls are TRBV5-6 and TRBJ2-3; the match to TRBD1 covers 8 bases. CDR1 is SGHDT, CDR2 YYEEEE, per germline. The CDR3 is 13 amino acids. V shed 2 bases, J shed 4 bases, and the junction held 0 bases outside the gene matches. CDR3 nucleotide sequence: TGTGCCAGCAGCTTACAGGGGGCAGATACGCAGTATTTT. It codes for CASSLQGADTQYF.

This clone has only a few counts. The genes are TRBV2 and TRBJ2-7, with 8 bases aligning to TRBD1. Trimming at V came to 7 bases and at J to 4 bases, leaving 9 bases not matched to a gene. CDR1 SNHLY and CDR2 FYNNEI come from the germline V gene. The CDR3 covers 14 residues. The CDR3 DNA reads TGTGCCAGCAACATGCTCGGACAGGGTTACGAGCAGTACTTC. It is translated as CASNMLGQGYEQYF. Filled out from reference TRBV2 and TRBJ2-7, the complete variable domain reads EPEVTQTPSHQVTQMGQEVILRCVPISNHLYFYWYRQILGQKVEFLVSFYNNEISEKSEIFDDQFSVERPDGSNFTLKIRSTKLEDSAMYFCASNMLGQGYEQYFGPGTRLTVT.

This clone showed up just a few times. The rearrangement joins TRBV9 to TRBJ2-2, with D unclear. The CDR3 runs to 12 residues. V lost 1 base to trimming and J lost 6 bases, with 4 bases between them. From germline, CDR1 is SGDLS and CDR2 YYNGEE. CDR3 nucleotides: TGTGCCAGCAGCGTATTCGCCGGGGAGCTGTTTTTT. Encoded protein: CASSVFAGELFF. The variable domain in full, completed from reference TRBV9 and TRBJ2-2, reads DSGVTQTPKHLITATGQRVTLRCSPRSGDLSVYWYQQSLDQGLQFLIQYYNGEERAKGNILERFSAQQFPDLHSELNLSSLELGDSALYFCASSVFAGELFFGEGSRLTVL.

The CDR3 loop reads CASARDRNQPQHF. The CDR3 bases are TGTGCCAGCGCCCGGGACAGAAATCAGCCCCAGCATTTT. The V and J genes are TRBV28 and TRBJ1-5, with 7 bases identical to TRBD1. V lost 8 bases and J lost 4; bases outside the gene matches: 5. This CDR3 has 13 residues. Per germline, CDR1 MDHEN and CDR2 SYDVKM.

In its sample, this clone was seen a few times. The rearrangement joins TRBV7-9 to TRBJ1-6, with unresolved D. CDR3 length: 12 amino acids. Trimming removed 5 bases from V and 8 bases from J, with 7 bases in between. Germline values: CDR1 SEHNR, CDR2 FQNEAQ (reference sequence). CDR3 sequence: CASSPPDSPLHF. In DNA form, the CDR3 reads TGTGCCAGCAGCCCCCCGGATTCACCCCTCCACTTT.

This clone was seen only a few times. The same CDR3 is also encoded by other DNA sequences in this sample. The chain employs TRBV18 and TRBJ1-5; 7 bases map to TRBD1. Germline assignment: CDR1 KGHSH and CDR2 LQKENI. This CDR3 region has 15 residues. V was clipped by 6 bases and J by 0 bases; unmatched bases: 5. CDR3 sequence: CASSRDRNSNQPQHF. The CDR3 region has the DNA TGTGCCAGCTCTCGGGACAGAAATAGCAATCAGCCCCAGCATTTT.

The chain couples TRBV5-1 to TRBJ2-1; D possibly corresponds to TRBD1 (5 bases). This CDR3 spans 16 amino acids. The germline CDR1 and CDR2 sequences are SGHRS and YFSETQ. V gave up 2 bases and J gave up 2 bases, with 14 bases separating them. The CDR3 reads CASSLRGPPTYNEQFF. CDR3 sequence (DNA): TGCGCCAGCAGCTTAAGGGGTCCACCTACCTACAATGAGCAGTTCTTC.

This clone was detected a few times. The J gene is TRBJ1-3, the V gene TRBV4-2; D is perhaps TRBD1 (6 bases). CDR1 LGHNA and CDR2 YNFKEQ come from the germline V gene. This CDR3 spans 15 amino acids. Trimming removed 2 bases from V and 4 bases from J, with 12 bases in between. This CDR3 reads CASSQLGGRGNTIYF. DNA of the CDR3: TGTGCCAGCAGCCAACTAGGGGGGCGCGGAAACACCATATATTTT.

The CDR3 DNA follows: TGTGCCAGCAGCCATTTCCGGGACAGCGTAGGTCGGGGGATCACAGATACGCAGTATTTT. Its protein product is CASSHFRDSVGRGITDTQYF. V usage is TRBV14 and J usage is TRBJ2-3; D may be TRBD1 (7 bases). Germline assignment: CDR1 SGHDN and CDR2 FVKESK. With 3 bases removed from V and 2 bases from J, the gap between germline ends came to 27 bases. The CDR3 runs 20 residues.

This clone came up a few times. J is TRBJ2-5 and V is TRBV10-3, with no clear D. The germline V and J ends were trimmed by 3 bases and 5 bases, with 4 bases remaining between them. The CDR3 consists of 11 residues. CDR1 and CDR2 (germline): ENHRY, SYGVKD. The CDR3 nucleotides read TGTGCCATCAGTGATAAGGAGACCCAGTACTTC. Protein: CAISDKETQYF.

V gene TRBV10-3 combines with J gene TRBJ2-2; TRBD2 aligns across 13 bases. J lost 4 bases, V lost 4 bases, and 0 bases had no gene match. The CDR3 spans 15 residues. CDR1 is ENHRY and CDR2 is SYGVKD in the germline V gene. In DNA, the CDR3 is TGTGCCATCAGTGGGACTAGCGGGAGCACCGGGGAGCTGTTTTTT. It translates to CAISGTSGSTGELFF.

The sample holds a few counts of this clone. The genes are TRBV4-2 and TRBJ2-4, with 9 bases aligning to TRBD2. The CDR3 contains 19 residues. Germline values: CDR1 LGHNA, CDR2 YNFKEQ. After removal of 0 bases from V and 0 bases from J, the junction contained 9 bases not matched to a gene. The CDR3 DNA sequence: TGTGCCAGCAGCCAAGATACTCCTAGCGGGACGTTAGCCAAAAACATTCAGTACTTC. This gives the protein CASSQDTPSGTLAKNIQYF.

J is TRBJ2-7 and V is TRBV28; 8 positions match TRBD1. Unmatched junction bases numbered 4, after V lost 6 bases and J lost 3 bases. Germline CDR1 is MDHEN and CDR2 is SYDVKM. CDR3 length equals 13 residues. The CDR3 DNA sequence: TGTGCCAGCAGAGAAACAGGGGGCTACGAGCAGTACTTC. Protein: CASRETGGYEQYF.

The V and J genes are TRBV18 and TRBJ2-6; D unresolved. V lost 3 bases and J lost 0, with 9 bases in between. Germline CDR1 is KGHSH and CDR2 is LQKENI. This CDR3 has 16 amino acids. The CDR3 region has the DNA TGTGCCAGCTCACCGATCGGTGTCTCTGGGGCCAACGTCCTGACTTTC. Protein product: CASSPIGVSGANVLTF.

About this clone: The identical CDR3 is also encoded by other nucleotide sequences in the sample. V gene TRBV19 combines with J gene TRBJ2-7; 10 bases align to TRBD1. The CDR3 has 13 amino acids. Looked up from germline, CDR1 is LNHDA and CDR2 is SQIVND (reference sequence). The J segment lost 5 bases and the V segment lost 6 bases, leaving 4 bases of the junction unmatched. CDR3 sequence reads: CASRGQGLDEQYF. CDR3 bases: TGTGCCAGTAGGGGACAGGGGTTGGACGAGCAGTACTTC.

This clone was observed a handful of times. The J gene is TRBJ2-1, the V gene TRBV28; D may match TRBD1 or TRBD2 (5 bases each). Trimming took 6 bases from V and 11 from J, leaving 14 bases between them. CDR3 length equals 12 residues. Germline V gives CDR1 MDHEN, CDR2 SYDVKM. CDR3 protein: CASRAGANKQFF. The CDR3 DNA reads as TGTGCCAGCAGGGCCGGGGCCAACAAGCAGTTCTTC.

The table lists this clone with a few counts. This chain uses TRBV9 with TRBJ2-3; D ambiguous. Trimming removed 2 bases at V and 6 bases at J, with 13 bases between. Germline CDR1 and CDR2: SGDLS and YYNGEE. The CDR3 length is 14 residues. The CDR3 spells CASSVLGYGDTQYF. The CDR3 DNA reads TGTGCCAGCAGCGTTTTAGGCTATGGGGATACGCAGTATTTT.

CDR3 region: CASSLLGSNTGELFF. DNA for the CDR3: TGTGCCAGCAGTCTACTAGGTTCAAACACCGGGGAGCTGTTTTTT. The V call is TRBV25-1, the J call TRBJ2-2, with D maybe TRBD2 (5 bases). Trimming shortened V by 5 bases and J by 2 bases, and 12 bases separated the two germline ends. CDR3 size: 15 residues. The germline gives CDR1 MGHDK, CDR2 SYGVNS.

The chain joins TRBV11-3 to TRBJ2-3; perhaps TRBD1 as D (5 bases). V dropped 5 bases and J dropped 0 bases, with 15 bases sitting between them. There are 16 residues in the CDR3. Germline V gives CDR1 SGHNT, CDR2 YENEEA. The CDR3, as DNA: TGTGCCAGCAGCCCCCAGGGCCTTACTAGCACAGATACGCAGTATTTT. It encodes CASSPQGLTSTDTQYF.

V usage is TRBV5-4 and J usage is TRBJ2-5, with D perhaps assigned TRBD1 or TRBD2 (5 bases each). The CDR3 has 17 amino acids. Germline CDR1 and CDR2: SGHNT and YYREEE (reference sequence). The V and J ends lost 1 base and 1 base respectively, with 17 bases between them. This chain's CDR3 is CASSLTPGRTLQETQYF. As DNA, the CDR3 is TGTGCCAGCAGCTTGACCCCGGGACGGACGCTCCAAGAGACCCAGTACTTC.